Below are 28 T cell receptor beta chains sequenced from a single sample in a study of T cells in Graves' hyperthyroidism and ophthalmopathy. Amplification of TCR beta CDR3 regions used RNA as the template. First-round RT-PCR targeting the TCR CDR3 was performed with the HTBI primer set. TCRdb recomputed calls from the multiplex PCR reads with MiXCR, one row per CDR3 protein. The sample lists a few hundred thousand distinct CDR3 sequences; 15% to 18% were seen once. Sequenced material: blood. Every receptor here comes from a woman in her twenties or thirties with Graves' hyperthyroidism.

In this sample, this clonotype turned up many times. This chain links TRBV20-1 with TRBJ2-5; maybe TRBD1 (6 bases). Trimming took 8 bases from V and 4 from J, leaving 11 bases between them. CDR1 and CDR2 (germline): DFQATT, SNEGSKA (reference sequence). This CDR3 is built from 11 residues. This chain's CDR3 is CSSRGIETQYF. CDR3 bases: TGCAGTTCGAGGGGGATAGAGACCCAGTACTTC.

The table lists this clonotype with many counts. This sequence joins TRBV20-1 and TRBJ2-1; TRBD2 aligns across 15 bases. This CDR3 has 18 amino acids. Germline-derived CDR1 and CDR2 are DFQATT and SNEGSKA (reference sequence). The trim removed 3 bases at V and 3 bases at J, leaving 9 bases unmatched. CDR3 coding DNA: TGCAGTGCTAGCCTACCAGGACTAGCGGGAGGGGGCTACAATGAGCAGTTCTTC. As protein: CSASLPGLAGGGYNEQFF.

This clonotype was found many times. V gene TRBV2 combines with J gene TRBJ2-4; TRBD2 aligns across 8 bases. Trimming cost V 2 bases and J 7 bases; bases outside gene matches: 13. The CDR3 runs 17 residues. Germline CDR1 is SNHLY and CDR2 is FYNNEI. The CDR3 bases are TGTGCCAGCAGTGAAAGTTTTACTAGCGGACCTGAGAACATTCAGTACTTC. Protein: CASSESFTSGPENIQYF. Full variable domain (remainder filled in from reference TRBV2 and TRBJ2-4): EPEVTQTPSHQVTQMGQEVILRCVPISNHLYFYWYRQILGQKVEFLVSFYNNEISEKSEIFDDQFSVERPDGSNFTLKIRSTKLEDSAMYFCASSESFTSGPENIQYFGAGTRLSVL.

V gene TRBV7-2 combines with J gene TRBJ1-1; D is possibly TRBD1 (5 bases). V was cut by 3 bases and J by 8 bases, with 10 bases left in between. Germline values: CDR1 SGHTA, CDR2 FQGNSA. The CDR3 is 12 residues long. The CDR3 DNA reads as TGTGCCAGCAGCTTGGGGGGGATCGAAGCTTTCTTT. It specifies CASSLGGIEAFF.

This clonotype was seen a few times. The chain uses TRBV28 and TRBJ2-2; no definite D call. The CDR3 length is 14 residues. V shed 5 bases and J shed 9 bases, with 16 bases lying between them. Germline CDR1 reads MDHEN; CDR2 reads SYDVKM. The chain's CDR3 is CASSPPRLNRELFF. In DNA, the CDR3 is TGTGCCAGCAGTCCCCCCCGGCTCAACCGGGAGCTGTTTTTT.

This clonotype was picked up a small number of times. The chain joins TRBV20-1 to TRBJ2-1; 15 bases line up with TRBD2. Germline V lookup: CDR1 DFQATT, CDR2 SNEGSKA (reference sequence). The J segment lost 10 bases and the V segment lost 5 bases, leaving 6 bases of the junction unmatched. This CDR3 contains 14 residues. The DNA for the CDR3 is TGCAGTGCTGGACTAGCGGGAGGGCCGTGGGAGCAGTTCTTC. The encoded protein is CSAGLAGGPWEQFF.

This clonotype was observed a few times. This sequence joins TRBV6-2 or TRBV6-3 and TRBJ2-3; D is perhaps TRBD2 (6 bases). Per the germline V gene, CDR1 is MNHEY and CDR2 is SVGEGT. The V end lost 6 bases, the J end lost 4 bases, and 14 bases lay between the germline ends. The CDR3 spans 14 residues. The CDR3 nucleotides are TGTGCCAGCAGATATGGGGGGATCCCAGATACGCAGTATTTT. Translating it yields CASRYGGIPDTQYF.

This clonotype was seen repeatedly, ten times or more. The chain joins TRBV7-9 to TRBJ1-2; D is ambiguous. The CDR3 has 13 amino acids. Trimming took 4 bases from V and 6 from J, leaving 12 bases between them. Germline CDR1 reads SEHNR; CDR2 reads FQNEAQ (reference sequence). The CDR3 DNA reads as TGTGCCAGCAGCTCCCCGACCCCGGATGGCTACACCTTC. Its translation: CASSSPTPDGYTF.

J is TRBJ2-7 and V is TRBV4-3; maybe TRBD1 (5 bases). This CDR3 is built from 15 residues. Germline values: CDR1 LGHNA, CDR2 YSLEER. V was clipped by 3 bases and J by 2 bases, with 14 bases between them. The CDR3 DNA follows: TGCGCCAGCAGCCAGTCCGTTCGACAGACCTACGAGCAGTACTTC. This sequence encodes CASSQSVRQTYEQYF.

This clonotype was picked up many times. The gene calls are TRBV27 and TRBJ2-1; 8 bases align to TRBD1. CDR3 length equals 15 residues. Germline CDR1 MNHEY, CDR2 SMNVEV (reference sequence). The V and J ends lost 6 bases and 2 bases, in that order; junction bases with no gene match: 6. CDR3 nucleotides: TGTGCCAGCAGCACTGGACAGGGCCCCTACAATGAGCAGTTCTTC. This translates into CASSTGQGPYNEQFF.

This clonotype was observed at least ten times. This chain uses TRBV6-1 with TRBJ2-1; D is possibly TRBD2 (7 bases). Between the trimmed V and J ends, which lost 7 bases and 6 bases, there was a span of 19 bases. Per the germline V gene, CDR1 is MNHNS and CDR2 is SASEGT. The CDR3 length is 15 residues. Here the CDR3 reads CASTYARGGGNEQFF. The CDR3 DNA reads as TGTGCCAGCACCTACGCCAGGGGAGGGGGCAATGAGCAGTTCTTC.

This clonotype was seen many times. This chain uses TRBV11-2 with TRBJ1-1; 7 nucleotides align to TRBD1. In germline, CDR1 is SGHAT, CDR2 FQNNGV. Trimming cost V 7 bases and J 1 base; bases outside gene matches: 6. The CDR3 is made up of 14 amino acids. In DNA, the CDR3 is TGTGCCAGCAACCTGGGGACAGAGAACACTGAAGCTTTCTTT. This gives the protein CASNLGTENTEAFF.

In this sample, this clonotype turned up many times. This chain connects TRBV9 to TRBJ1-6; 10 bases are a match to TRBD1. The CDR3 is 15 amino acids. Losses at the gene ends were 4 bases for V and 9 bases for J; bases not matched to a gene: 7. Looked up from germline, CDR1 is SGDLS and CDR2 is YYNGEE. The CDR3 sequence is CASSPRGQGTSPLHF. The CDR3 bases are TGTGCCAGCAGCCCCCGGGGACAGGGGACTTCACCCCTCCACTTT. Supplemented by reference TRBV9 and TRBJ1-6, the full variable domain reads DSGVTQTPKHLITATGQRVTLRCSPRSGDLSVYWYQQSLDQGLQFLIQYYNGEERAKGNILERFSAQQFPDLHSELNLSSLELGDSALYFCASSPRGQGTSPLHFGNGTRLTVT.

This chain connects TRBV7-3 to TRBJ2-3; 8 bases are shared with TRBD1. This CDR3 region has 16 residues. Germline V gives CDR1 SGHTA, CDR2 FQGTGA. Trimming took 3 bases from V and 7 from J; bases not matched to a gene: 12. The CDR3 spells CASSLNTGGTFYTQYF. The CDR3, as DNA: TGTGCCAGCAGCTTGAACACAGGGGGGACCTTTTATACGCAGTATTTT.

Comments on this clonotype: A junction boundary mismatches the germline segment, possibly from a read error. The chain has TRBV3-1 and TRBJ1-1; 8 bases line up with TRBD1. This CDR3 comprises 14 residues. Germline V CDR1 and CDR2: LGHDT, YNNKEL (reference sequence). The CDR3 sequence is CASSNRDRNTEASF. CDR3 DNA: TGTGCCAGCAGCAACCGGGACAGGAACACTGAAGCTTCCTTT.

This clonotype showed up many times. The chain combines TRBV30 with TRBJ1-2; a weak D match, TRBD1 (6 bases). Germline CDR1 is GTSNPN and CDR2 is SVGIG (reference sequence). CDR3 size: 14 residues. V was cut by 1 base and J by 8 bases, with 17 bases left in between. CDR3 residues: CAWSGSYRAAGYTF. The CDR3 nucleotides are TGTGCCTGGAGTGGAAGTTACAGGGCCGCGGGCTACACCTTC.

This clonotype was observed a handful of times. V usage is TRBV6-1 and J usage is TRBJ1-2, with unresolved D. The V end lost 7 bases, the J end lost 4 bases, and 19 bases lay between the germline ends. Germline assignment: CDR1 MNHNS and CDR2 SASEGT. The CDR3 totals 15 residues. The DNA of the CDR3 is TGTGCCAGCACCAGAGGTTCGGGTTTCGGCTATGGCTACACCTTC. Protein sequence: CASTRGSGFGYGYTF.

The genes are TRBV6-2 or TRBV6-3 and TRBJ2-5, with TRBD1 identical over 8 bases. The V gene end was trimmed by 6 bases and the J gene end by 1 base; junction bases not matched to a gene: 7. Germline CDR1 is MNHEY and CDR2 is SVGEGT. This CDR3 has 15 residues. The CDR3 protein is CASSQQGVPQETQYF. The CDR3 bases are TGTGCCAGCAGCCAACAGGGGGTTCCCCAAGAGACCCAGTACTTC.

The sample holds a few counts of this clonotype. The chain joins TRBV5-8 to TRBJ2-3; 13 positions match TRBD2. The CDR3 is made up of 18 amino acids. V gave up 4 bases and J gave up 3 bases; unmatched junction bases: 11. Germline V gene sequence: CDR1 SGHTS, CDR2 YDEGEE. The CDR3 DNA sequence: TGTGCCAGCAGCGCAGGGGGCTCGGGACTAGCGGGGACAGATACGCAGTATTTT. Its translation is CASSAGGSGLAGTDTQYF.

This clonotype was detected many times. This chain connects TRBV27 to TRBJ1-1; TRBD1 might be the D (5 bases). Per germline, CDR1 MNHEY and CDR2 SMNVEV (reference sequence). V lost 2 bases to trimming and J lost 8 bases, with 9 bases between them. CDR3 size: 12 residues. CDR3 nucleotides: TGTGCCAGCAGTTTAAGTGGGGGGGAAGCTTTCTTT. This sequence encodes CASSLSGGEAFF.

The chain uses TRBV27 and TRBJ1-4; 7 positions match TRBD1. The germline V gene has CDR1 MNHEY and CDR2 SMNVEV (reference sequence). This CDR3 has 16 residues. V trimming: 4 bases; J trimming: 7 bases; junction bases outside the gene matches: 12. CDR3 DNA sequence: TGTGCCAGCAGTTCCGGAGACAGGGTTGGTACTGAAAAACTGTTTTTT. This codes for CASSSGDRVGTEKLFF.

V gene TRBV20-1 combines with J gene TRBJ1-2; tentative D call: TRBD1 (5 bases). The V gene's germline CDR1 is DFQATT and CDR2 SNEGSKA (reference sequence). The CDR3 runs 13 residues. V was pared by 5 bases and J by 3 bases, with 13 bases between. CDR3: CSAGSGAYYGYTF. Written as DNA, the CDR3 is TGCAGTGCTGGATCCGGGGCCTACTATGGCTACACCTTC.

The chain couples TRBV10-1 to TRBJ2-5, with 9 nucleotides matching TRBD1. V was clipped by 5 bases and J by 3 bases; unmatched bases: 13. The CDR3 has 17 amino acids. CDR1 is WNHNN, CDR2 SYGVQD, per germline (reference sequence). This chain's CDR3 is CASSPRAGTGMEETQYF. As DNA, the CDR3 is TGCGCCAGCAGTCCGCGGGCCGGGACAGGGATGGAAGAGACCCAGTACTTC.

The chain joins TRBV6-1 to TRBJ1-1; D is uncertain. Trimming removed 7 bases from V and 2 bases from J, with 5 bases in between. Germline V CDR1 and CDR2: MNHNS, SASEGT. This CDR3 comprises 11 residues. The CDR3 reads CASTYNTEAFF. In DNA form, the CDR3 reads TGTGCCAGCACTTATAACACTGAAGCTTTCTTT.

This clonotype was detected many times. V gene TRBV6-5 combines with J gene TRBJ1-1; D gene ambiguous. Germline lookup yields CDR1 MNHEY and CDR2 SVGAGI. The CDR3 has 14 amino acids. The V gene lost 2 bases and the J gene lost 1 base, with 8 bases spanning the gap. The DNA of the CDR3 is TGTGCCAGCAGTTACCCCGGAGCGAACACTGAAGCTTTCTTT. Protein sequence: CASSYPGANTEAFF.

This clonotype came up many times. The rearrangement joins TRBV12-3 or TRBV12-4 to TRBJ2-4; D not resolved. Trimming left V 1 base short and J 0 bases short, with 1 base between. The CDR3 length is 13 residues. The DNA of the CDR3 is TGTGCCAGCAGTTTAGGAGCCAAAAACATTCAGTACTTC. It encodes CASSLGAKNIQYF.

This clonotype turned up a few times. The J gene is TRBJ2-7, the V gene TRBV28; 10 nucleotides line up with TRBD1. The CDR3 length is 17 residues. Germline lookup yields CDR1 MDHEN and CDR2 SYDVKM. V lost 4 bases, J lost 4 bases, and 13 bases stayed unmatched. The DNA for the CDR3 is TGTGCCAGCAGTTCCGCAGGGACAGGGGTTTCTTATTACGAGCAGTACTTC. Residues: CASSSAGTGVSYYEQYF.

This clonotype appeared a few times. This sequence joins TRBV12-3 or TRBV12-4 and TRBJ2-3, with TRBD2 matching over 16 bases. V dropped 3 bases and J dropped 0; count of bases not matched to a gene: 6. CDR3 length equals 19 residues. CDR3 coding DNA: TGTGCCAGCAGTTTTTCCGGGACTAGCGGGAGGGCGAGCACAGATACGCAGTATTTT. Protein sequence: CASSFSGTSGRASTDTQYF.